This T cell receptor (beta chain) was identified during a study of beta chain features in type 1 diabetes. Findings of the study overall: Shortening that was moderate but significant affected the TCRB CDR3s of Type 1 diabetes patients in all four CD4+ subsets.

The germline CDR1 and CDR2 sequences are SGHDT and YYEEEE. This CDR3 spans 17 amino acids. Between the trimmed V and J ends, which lost 0 bases and 7 bases, there was a span of 17 bases. As concerns this clone: Its antigen is unknown.

The study reverse transcribed the entire isolated RNA, so it sequenced expressed TCRB transcripts. Measured with immunoSEQ multiplex PCR; TCRdb has only the in-frame clones, and not every one. Of around 710,000 clones in the sample, 9.5% to 15% were seen once. V and J are TRBV5-6 and TRBJ1-6, with D possibly being TRBD1 (5 bases). This TCR derives from a man aged 30 to 39 with type 1 diabetes. Material for sequencing was naive CD4+ T cells from blood. The CDR3 bases are TGTGCCAGCAGCTTGGTGGGATCGGGGCGAAGGAATTCACCCCTCCACTTT. It codes for CASSLVGSGRRNSPLHF. Full variable domain (rest looked up from reference TRBV5-6 and TRBJ1-6): DAGVTQSPTHLIKTRGQQVTLRCSPKSGHDTVSWYQQALGQGPQFIFQYYEEEERQRGNFPDRFSGHQFPNYSSELNVNALLLGDSALYLCASSLVGSGRRNSPLHFGNGTRLTVT.